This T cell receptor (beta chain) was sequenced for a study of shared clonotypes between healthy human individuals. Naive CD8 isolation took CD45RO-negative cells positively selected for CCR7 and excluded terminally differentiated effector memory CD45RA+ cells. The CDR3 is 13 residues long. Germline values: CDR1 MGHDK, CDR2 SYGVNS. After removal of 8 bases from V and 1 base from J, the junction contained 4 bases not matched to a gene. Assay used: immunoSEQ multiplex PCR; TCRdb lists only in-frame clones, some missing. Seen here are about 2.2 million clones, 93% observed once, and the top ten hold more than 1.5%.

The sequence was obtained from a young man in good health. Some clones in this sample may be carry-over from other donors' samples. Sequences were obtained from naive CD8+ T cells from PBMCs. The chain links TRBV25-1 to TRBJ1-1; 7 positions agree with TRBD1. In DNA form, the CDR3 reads TGTGCCAGCGGGCCAGGGGGGAACACTGAAGCTTTCTTT. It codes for CASGPGGNTEAFF.